The following is a T cell receptor beta chain sequence with its context. The antigen it recognizes is unknown. From each donor, an approximately 2.5 ml peripheral blood sample was collected into PAXgene tubes and stored at -80 degrees C. Without T cell sorting, total RNA was isolated from whole blood using the PAXgene blood miRNA kit on an automated QIAcube. Peripheral blood from monozygotic twin pairs, either concordant or discordant for inflammatory bowel disease, underwent deep TCRalpha and TCRbeta repertoire profiling that used unique molecular barcoding. Smoking habits were recorded for all twin pairs, and each individual was classified as a current, former or never smoker. This sample was included in a study of monozygotic twins with inflammatory bowel disease (dated by TCRdb to between 2018 and 2021). Background on the whole study: The complete study included 28 monozygotic twin pairs: 19 IBD-discordant Danish pairs and nine German pairs, of which four were IBD-concordant and five were IBD-discordant. Within discordant pairs, disease-associated traits were sought mainly by comparing IBD patients with their genetically identical healthy co-twins. Each individual had, on average, about 151 000 unique TCRalpha sequences and 181 000 unique TCRbeta sequences available for analysis.

What the authors observed across the whole study: Fewer clonotypes were shared with other individuals by IBD patients than by healthy twins, most markedly in patients showing signs of disease activity. The results gave no support for a single strong signal or clonotype linked to IBD. Repertoire similarity did not differ between concordant and discordant twins, possibly due to limited statistical power. A decrease in TCRbeta repertoire diversity, as measured by inverse Simpson index, was observed in IBD patients compared with their healthy co-twins. The analysis was unable to tell apart different T cell subtypes. Because patients were on differing immunosuppressive treatments, the repertoires may have picked up extra background noise and inter-individual variability.

The CDR3, cysteine through phenylalanine, is 16 amino acids long. Only the protein is on record. The germline V gene gives CDR1 as MDHEN and CDR2 as SYDVKM. Libraries were built with 5' RACE. Preparation of each TCR library used 3,000 to 4,000 ng of total RNA. For each sample, cDNA synthesis with SMARTScribe reverse transcriptase was split into eight separate reactions. During cDNA synthesis, unique molecular identifiers containing a 6-nucleotide sample barcode were introduced by template switching. Amplification of TCRalpha and TCRbeta cDNA involved two nested PCRs of about 15 and 9 cycles, and each PCR was followed by bead purification. Before amplification, cDNA was treated with uracil DNA-glycosylase and purified using the QIAquick PCR purification kit. The second PCR added Illumina TruSeq-compatible adapters along with sample-specific barcodes. TapeStation and Qubit were used to check library quality and concentration, and approximately 5.4 ng of each library was pooled. Pooled libraries were sequenced on an Illumina HiSeq2500 single-index Rapid Run with 2 x 100 bp reads and custom sequencing primers. The authors' pipeline ran thus. UMI-based consensus assembly with MiGEC version 1.2.6 was used to correct PCR and sequencing errors. MiXCR version 2.1.1 handled V(D)J alignment, clonotype assembly and CDR3 extraction. Normalisation of gene usage, clonotype sharing and MAIT/NKT TCR abundance was achieved by analysing the top 1000, 10 000 and 20 000 clonotypes per sample. Diversity was computed as the inverse Simpson index with the vegan R package after downsampling to 27 000 UMIs. Paired Mann-Whitney U tests on discordant twin pairs were used, with Benjamini-Hochberg multiple-testing correction. TCRdb reprocessed the reads and lists each CDR3 protein sequence as a single entry, with no DNA. TCRdb assigned the V and J calls; the authors' analysis was not used. The data table for this sample lists a few hundred thousand distinct CDR3 sequences. 2.5% to 3% of the sample is held by the ten biggest clonotypes.

The clonotype was recovered from a human donor with ulcerative colitis or Crohn's disease, or a healthy co-twin of an affected twin (not recorded which). The chain was built from TRBV28 and TRBJ2-2; TCRdb designates TRBD1, a call that cannot be tested without DNA. The sequencing input was blood. The CDR3 region reads CASNYGGQGGTGELFF.